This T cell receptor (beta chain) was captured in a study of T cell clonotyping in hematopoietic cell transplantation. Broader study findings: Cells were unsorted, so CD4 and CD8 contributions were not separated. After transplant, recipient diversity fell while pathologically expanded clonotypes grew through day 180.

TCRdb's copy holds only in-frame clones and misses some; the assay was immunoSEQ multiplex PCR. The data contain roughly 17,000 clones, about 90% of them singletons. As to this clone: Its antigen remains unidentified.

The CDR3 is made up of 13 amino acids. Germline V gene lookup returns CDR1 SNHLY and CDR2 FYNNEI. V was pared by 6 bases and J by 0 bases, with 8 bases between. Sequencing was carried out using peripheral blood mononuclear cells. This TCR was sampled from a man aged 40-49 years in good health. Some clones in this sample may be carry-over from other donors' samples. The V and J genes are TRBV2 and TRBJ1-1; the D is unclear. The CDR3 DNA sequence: TGTGCCAGCAGAGTGGCCTTGAACACTGAAGCTTTCTTT. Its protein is CASRVALNTEAFF.